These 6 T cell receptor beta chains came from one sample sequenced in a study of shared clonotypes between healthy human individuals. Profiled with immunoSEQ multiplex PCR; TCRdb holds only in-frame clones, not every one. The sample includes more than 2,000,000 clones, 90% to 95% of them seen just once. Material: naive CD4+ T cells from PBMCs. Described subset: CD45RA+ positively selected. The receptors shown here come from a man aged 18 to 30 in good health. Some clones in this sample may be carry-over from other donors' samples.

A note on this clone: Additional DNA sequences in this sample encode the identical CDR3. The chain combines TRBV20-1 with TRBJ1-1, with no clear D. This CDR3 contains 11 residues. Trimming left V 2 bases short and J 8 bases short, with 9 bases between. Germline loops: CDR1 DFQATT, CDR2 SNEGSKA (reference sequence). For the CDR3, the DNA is TGCAGTGCTAGACGAGAGACAGAAGCTTTCTTT. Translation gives CSARRETEAFF.

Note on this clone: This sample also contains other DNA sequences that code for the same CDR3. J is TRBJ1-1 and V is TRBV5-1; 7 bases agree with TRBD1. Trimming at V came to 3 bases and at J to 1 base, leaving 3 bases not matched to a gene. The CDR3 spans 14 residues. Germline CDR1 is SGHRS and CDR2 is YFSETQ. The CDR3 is CASSSGQANTEAFF. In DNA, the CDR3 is TGCGCCAGCAGCTCCGGACAGGCGAACACTGAAGCTTTCTTT.

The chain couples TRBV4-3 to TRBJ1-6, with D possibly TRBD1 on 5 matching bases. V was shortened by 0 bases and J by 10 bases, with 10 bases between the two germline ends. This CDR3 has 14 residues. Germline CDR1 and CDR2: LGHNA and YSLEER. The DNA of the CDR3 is TGCGCCAGCAGCCAAGATCTGGGGGAATCACCCCTCCACTTT. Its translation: CASSQDLGESPLHF.

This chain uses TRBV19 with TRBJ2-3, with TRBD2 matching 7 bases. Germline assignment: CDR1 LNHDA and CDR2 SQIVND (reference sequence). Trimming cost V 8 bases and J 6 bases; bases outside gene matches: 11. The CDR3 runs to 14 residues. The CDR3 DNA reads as TGTGCCAGTCGCCCAGCGGGATCCCCGGATACGCAGTATTTT. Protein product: CASRPAGSPDTQYF.

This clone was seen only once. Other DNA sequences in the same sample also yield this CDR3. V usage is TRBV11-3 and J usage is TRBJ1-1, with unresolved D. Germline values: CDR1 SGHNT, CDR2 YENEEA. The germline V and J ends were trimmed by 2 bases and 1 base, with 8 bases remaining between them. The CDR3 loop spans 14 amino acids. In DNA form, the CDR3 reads TGTGCCAGCAGCTTATCAGGAGGGAACACTGAAGCTTTCTTT. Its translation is CASSLSGGNTEAFF.

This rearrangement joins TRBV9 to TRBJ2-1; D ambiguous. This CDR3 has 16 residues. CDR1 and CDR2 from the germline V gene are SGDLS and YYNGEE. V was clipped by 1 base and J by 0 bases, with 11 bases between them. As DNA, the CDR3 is TGTGCCAGCAGCGTAAGTCGGGTGAGCTCCTACAATGAGCAGTTCTTC. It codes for CASSVSRVSSYNEQFF.